Listed here are 7 T cell receptor beta chains from one sample, sequenced in a study of Graves' ophthalmopathy and Graves' hyperthyroidism. RNA transcripts yielded amplified TCR beta CDR3 regions. HTBI primers were employed in first-round RT-PCR, then a second-round multiplex PCR followed. TCRdb processed the multiplex PCR reads anew with MiXCR; each CDR3 protein has one entry. The sample carries some 170,000 distinct CDR3 sequences, 35% to 45% recorded once. The specimen sequenced was peripheral blood. Source of these receptors: a man younger than 45 with Graves' ophthalmopathy.

This sequence joins TRBV12-3 or TRBV12-4 and TRBJ1-2; D remains ambiguous. CDR3 length: 13 residues. The V end was cut by 5 bases, the J end by 8 bases, with 15 bases between. The CDR3 here is CASSDEPPKGYTF. CDR3 nucleotides: TGTGCCAGCAGTGACGAACCCCCTAAAGGCTACACCTTC.

This chain joins TRBV28 and TRBJ2-4, with TRBD2 matching over 7 bases. The CDR3 totals 14 residues. The V segment lost 5 bases and the J segment 8 bases; nucleotides outside the gene matches: 9. The germline V gene encodes CDR1 MDHEN and CDR2 SYDVKM. The CDR3 reads CASSPKGGMDIQYF. CDR3 sequence (DNA): TGTGCCAGCAGTCCAAAGGGAGGGATGGACATTCAGTACTTC.

The J gene is TRBJ2-7, the V gene TRBV6-1; tentatively, D is TRBD1 (5 bases). In germline, CDR1 is MNHNS, CDR2 SASEGT. This CDR3 spans 14 amino acids. Trimming pared 5 bases from V and 2 bases from J, leaving 13 bases between. CDR3 DNA: TGTGCCAGCAGTCCACGACAGCCTACCTACGAGCAGTACTTC. Its translation: CASSPRQPTYEQYF.

This clonotype was seen ten or more times. This chain links TRBV7-3 with TRBJ1-1, with D perhaps matching TRBD1 (5 bases). The CDR3 has 11 amino acids. Per germline, CDR1 SGHTA and CDR2 FQGTGA. The CDR3 sequence: CAARGDTEAFF. The DNA of the CDR3 is TGTGCTGCACGGGGGGACACTGAAGCTTTCTTT. The full variable domain, completed using reference TRBV7-3 and TRBJ1-1, is GAGVSQTPSNKVTEKGKYVELRCDPISGHTALYWYRQSLGQGPEFLIYFQGTGAADDSGLPNDRFFAVRPEGSVSTLKIQRTERGDSAVYLCAARGDTEAFFGQGTRLTVV.

This clonotype has ten or more counts. This chain joins TRBV12-3 or TRBV12-4 and TRBJ1-1; D may be TRBD1 (6 bases). The CDR3 totals 13 residues. The V end was cut by 7 bases, the J end by 1 base, with 10 bases between. CDR3 loop: CASKLQGNTEAFF. DNA for the CDR3: TGTGCCAGCAAGCTACAGGGGAACACTGAAGCTTTCTTT.

This clonotype was detected ten times or more. J is TRBJ2-7 and V is TRBV3-1, with 10 bases that match TRBD1. The V and J ends lost 6 bases and 7 bases, in that order; junction bases with no gene match: 6. From germline, CDR1 is LGHDT and CDR2 YNNKEL (reference sequence). The CDR3 loop spans 13 amino acids. DNA for the CDR3: TGTGCCAGCAGTCGACAGGGGGCGGGTGAGCAGTACTTC. Translating it yields CASSRQGAGEQYF.

This clonotype has at least ten counts. CDR3 bases: TGTGCCAGCAGCCAGGCAGCGGCCTACTACGAGCAGTACTTC. Translating gives CASSQAAAYYEQYF. The genes are TRBV3-1 and TRBJ2-7; a weak D match, TRBD2 (5 bases). The length of the CDR3 is 14 residues. The germline gives CDR1 LGHDT, CDR2 YNNKEL (reference sequence). V was trimmed by 3 bases and J by 3 bases, leaving 12 bases between them.